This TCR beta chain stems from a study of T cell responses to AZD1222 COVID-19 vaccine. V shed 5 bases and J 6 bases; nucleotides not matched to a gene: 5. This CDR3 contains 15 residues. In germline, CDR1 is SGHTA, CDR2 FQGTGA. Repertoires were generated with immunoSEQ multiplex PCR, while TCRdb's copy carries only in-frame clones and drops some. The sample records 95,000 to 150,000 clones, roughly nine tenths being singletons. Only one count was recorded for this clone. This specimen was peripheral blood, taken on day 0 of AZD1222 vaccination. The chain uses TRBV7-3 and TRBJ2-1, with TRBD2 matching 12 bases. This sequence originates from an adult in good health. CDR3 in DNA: TGTGCCAGCAGCCCACAGACTAGCGGGAGCAATGAGCAGTTCTTC. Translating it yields CASSPQTSGSNEQFF.